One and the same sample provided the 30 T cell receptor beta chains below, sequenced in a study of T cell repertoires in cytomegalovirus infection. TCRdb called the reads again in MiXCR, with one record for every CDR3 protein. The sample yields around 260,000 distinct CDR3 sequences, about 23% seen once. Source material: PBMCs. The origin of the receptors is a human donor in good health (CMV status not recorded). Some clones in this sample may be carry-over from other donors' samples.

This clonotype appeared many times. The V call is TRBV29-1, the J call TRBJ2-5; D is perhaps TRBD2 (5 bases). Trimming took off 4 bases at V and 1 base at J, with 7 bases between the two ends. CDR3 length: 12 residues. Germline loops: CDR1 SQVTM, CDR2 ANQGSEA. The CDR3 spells CSVGEPQETQYF. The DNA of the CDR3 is TGCAGCGTTGGGGAGCCCCAAGAGACCCAGTACTTC.

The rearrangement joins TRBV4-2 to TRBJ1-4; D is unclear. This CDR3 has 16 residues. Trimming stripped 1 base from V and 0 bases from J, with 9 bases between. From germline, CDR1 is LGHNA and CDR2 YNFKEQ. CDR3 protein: CASSQVGEATNEKLFF. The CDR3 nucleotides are TGTGCCAGCAGCCAAGTCGGGGAAGCAACTAATGAAAAACTGTTTTTT.

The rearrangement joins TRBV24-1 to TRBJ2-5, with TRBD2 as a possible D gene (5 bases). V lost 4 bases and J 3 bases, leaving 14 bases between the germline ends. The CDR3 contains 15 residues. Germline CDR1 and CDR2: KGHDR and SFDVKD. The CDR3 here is CATSDPGITEETQYF. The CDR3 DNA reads TGTGCCACCAGTGACCCCGGGATTACCGAAGAGACCCAGTACTTC.

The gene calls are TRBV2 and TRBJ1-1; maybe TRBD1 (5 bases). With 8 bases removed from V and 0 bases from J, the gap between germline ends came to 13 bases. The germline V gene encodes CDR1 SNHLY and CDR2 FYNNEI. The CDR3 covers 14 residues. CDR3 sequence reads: CASRTRQLNTEAFF. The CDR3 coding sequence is TGTGCCAGCCGAACCCGACAGCTGAACACTGAAGCTTTCTTT.

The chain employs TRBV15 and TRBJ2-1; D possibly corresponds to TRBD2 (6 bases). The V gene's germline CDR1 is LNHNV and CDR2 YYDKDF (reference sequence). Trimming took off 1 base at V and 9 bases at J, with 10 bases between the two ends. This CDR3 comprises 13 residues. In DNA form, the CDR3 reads TGTGCCACCAGCAGAGGGGAGCGGGCTGAGCAGTTCTTC. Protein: CATSRGERAEQFF.

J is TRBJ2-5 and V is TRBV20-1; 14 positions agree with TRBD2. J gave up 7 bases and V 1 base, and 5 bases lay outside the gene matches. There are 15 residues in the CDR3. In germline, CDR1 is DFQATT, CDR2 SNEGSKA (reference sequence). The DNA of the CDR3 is TGCAGTGCTAGAGTACGCGGACTAGCGGGAGGGACCCAGTACTTC. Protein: CSARVRGLAGGTQYF.

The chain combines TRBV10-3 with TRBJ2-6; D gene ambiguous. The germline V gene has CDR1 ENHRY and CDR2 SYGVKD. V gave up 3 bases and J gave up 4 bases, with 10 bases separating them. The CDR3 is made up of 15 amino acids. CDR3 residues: CAISDLGGGANVLTF. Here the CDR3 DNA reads TGTGCCATCAGTGATTTGGGTGGGGGGGCCAACGTCCTGACTTTC.

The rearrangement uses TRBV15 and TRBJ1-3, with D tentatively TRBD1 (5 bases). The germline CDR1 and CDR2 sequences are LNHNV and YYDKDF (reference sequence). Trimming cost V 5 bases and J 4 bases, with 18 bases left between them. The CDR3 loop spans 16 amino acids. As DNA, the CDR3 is TGTGCCACCAGCCCCACCGGTCGGGGGAGCGGAAACACCATATATTTT. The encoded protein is CATSPTGRGSGNTIYF.

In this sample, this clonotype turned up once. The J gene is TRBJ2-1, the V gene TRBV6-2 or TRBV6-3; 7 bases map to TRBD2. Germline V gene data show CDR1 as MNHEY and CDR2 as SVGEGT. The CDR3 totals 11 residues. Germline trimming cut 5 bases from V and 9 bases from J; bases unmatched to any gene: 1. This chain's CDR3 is CASSAGVEQFF. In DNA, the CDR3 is TGTGCCAGCAGTGCGGGAGTTGAGCAGTTCTTC.

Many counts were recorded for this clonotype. CDR3 in amino acids: CASSLVSHTDTQYF. DNA of the CDR3: TGTGCCAGCAGCTTAGTCAGCCACACAGATACGCAGTATTTT. V gene TRBV7-2 combines with J gene TRBJ2-3; no firm D call. The CDR3 has 14 amino acids. The ends were cut back, 1 base at V and 2 bases at J, with 7 bases in the middle. Germline V CDR1 and CDR2: SGHTA, FQGNSA.

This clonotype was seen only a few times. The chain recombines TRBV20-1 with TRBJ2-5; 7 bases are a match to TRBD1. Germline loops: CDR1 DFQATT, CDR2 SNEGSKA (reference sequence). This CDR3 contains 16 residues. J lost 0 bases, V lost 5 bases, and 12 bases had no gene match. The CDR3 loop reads CSAQPIGQANQETQYF. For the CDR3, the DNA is TGCAGTGCTCAACCAATCGGACAGGCTAACCAAGAGACCCAGTACTTC.

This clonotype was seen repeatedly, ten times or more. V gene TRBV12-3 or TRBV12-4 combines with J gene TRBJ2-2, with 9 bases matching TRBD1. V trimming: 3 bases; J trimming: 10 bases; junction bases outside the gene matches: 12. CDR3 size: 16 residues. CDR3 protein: CASSFGQGRASEELFF. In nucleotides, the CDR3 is TGTGCCAGCAGTTTCGGACAGGGGAGGGCCTCGGAGGAGCTGTTTTTT.

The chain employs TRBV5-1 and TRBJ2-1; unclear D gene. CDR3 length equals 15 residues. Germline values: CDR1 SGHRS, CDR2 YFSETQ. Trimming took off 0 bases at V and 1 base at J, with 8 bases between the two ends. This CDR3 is CASSLDTDSYNEQFF. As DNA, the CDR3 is TGCGCCAGCAGCTTGGATACAGATTCCTACAATGAGCAGTTCTTC. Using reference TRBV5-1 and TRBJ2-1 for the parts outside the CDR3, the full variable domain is KAGVTQTPRYLIKTRGQQVTLSCSPISGHRSVSWYQQTPGQGLQFLFEYFSETQRNKGNFPGRFSGRQFSNSRSEMNVSTLELGDSALYLCASSLDTDSYNEQFFGPGTRLTVL.

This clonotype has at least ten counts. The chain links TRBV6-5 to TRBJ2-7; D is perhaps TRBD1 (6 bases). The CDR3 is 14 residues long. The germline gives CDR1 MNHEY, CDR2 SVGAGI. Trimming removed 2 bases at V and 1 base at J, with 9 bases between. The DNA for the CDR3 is TGTGCCAGCAGTTACAACAGGGCTTCCTACGAGCAGTACTTC. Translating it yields CASSYNRASYEQYF.

The CDR3 coding sequence is TGTGCCATCAGTGAAATGGGGCCTCGATACAATGAGCAGTTCTTC. The encoded protein is CAISEMGPRYNEQFF. The V call is TRBV10-3, the J call TRBJ2-1; possible D gene TRBD1, 5 bases. This CDR3 is built from 15 residues. Germline-derived CDR1 and CDR2 are ENHRY and SYGVKD. Trimming left V 3 bases short and J 4 bases short, with 13 bases between.

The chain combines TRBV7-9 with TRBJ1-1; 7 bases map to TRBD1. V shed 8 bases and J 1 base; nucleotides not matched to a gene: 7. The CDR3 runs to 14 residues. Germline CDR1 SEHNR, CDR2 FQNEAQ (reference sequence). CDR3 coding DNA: TGTGCCAGCGCCCCCGGACAGGCGAACACTGAAGCTTTCTTT. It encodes CASAPGQANTEAFF.

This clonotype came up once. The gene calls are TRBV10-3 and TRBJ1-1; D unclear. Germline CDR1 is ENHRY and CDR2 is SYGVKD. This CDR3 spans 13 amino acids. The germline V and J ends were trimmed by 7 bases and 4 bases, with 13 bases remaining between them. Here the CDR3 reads CAIIKGGGTEAFF. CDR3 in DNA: TGTGCCATCATCAAGGGAGGTGGCACTGAAGCTTTCTTT.

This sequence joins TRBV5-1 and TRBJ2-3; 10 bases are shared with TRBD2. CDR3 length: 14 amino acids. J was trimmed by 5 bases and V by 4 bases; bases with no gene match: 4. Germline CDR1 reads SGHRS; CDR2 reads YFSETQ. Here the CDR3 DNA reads TGCGCCAGCAGCCCTAGCGGGAGTCGAGATACGCAGTATTTT. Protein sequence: CASSPSGSRDTQYF. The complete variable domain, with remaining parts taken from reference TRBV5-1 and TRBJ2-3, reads KAGVTQTPRYLIKTRGQQVTLSCSPISGHRSVSWYQQTPGQGLQFLFEYFSETQRNKGNFPGRFSGRQFSNSRSEMNVSTLELGDSALYLCASSPSGSRDTQYFGPGTRLTVL.

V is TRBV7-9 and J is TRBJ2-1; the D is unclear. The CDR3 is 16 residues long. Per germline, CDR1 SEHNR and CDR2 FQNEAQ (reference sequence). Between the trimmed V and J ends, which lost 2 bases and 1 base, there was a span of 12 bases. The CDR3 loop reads CASSLTLTGSYNEQFF. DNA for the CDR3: TGTGCCAGCAGCTTAACCCTAACGGGTTCCTACAATGAGCAGTTCTTC.

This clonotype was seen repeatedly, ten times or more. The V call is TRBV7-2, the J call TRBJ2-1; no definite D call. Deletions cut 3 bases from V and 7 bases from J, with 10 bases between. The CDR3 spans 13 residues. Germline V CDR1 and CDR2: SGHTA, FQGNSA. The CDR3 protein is CASSFYRVNEQFF. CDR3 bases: TGTGCCAGCAGCTTTTATCGGGTGAATGAGCAGTTCTTC.

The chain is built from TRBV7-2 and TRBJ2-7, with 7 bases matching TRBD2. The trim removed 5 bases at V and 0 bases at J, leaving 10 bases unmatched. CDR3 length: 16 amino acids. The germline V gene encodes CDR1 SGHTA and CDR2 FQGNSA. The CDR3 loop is CASSPFGGGDSYEQYF. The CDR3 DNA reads TGTGCCAGCAGCCCTTTTGGGGGGGGGGACTCCTACGAGCAGTACTTC.

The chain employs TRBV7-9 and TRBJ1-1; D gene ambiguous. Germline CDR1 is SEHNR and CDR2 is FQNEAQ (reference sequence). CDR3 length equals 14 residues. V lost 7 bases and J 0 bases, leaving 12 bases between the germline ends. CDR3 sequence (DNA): TGTGCCAGCATCCCGGCCGGGTTGAACACTGAAGCTTTCTTT. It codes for CASIPAGLNTEAFF.

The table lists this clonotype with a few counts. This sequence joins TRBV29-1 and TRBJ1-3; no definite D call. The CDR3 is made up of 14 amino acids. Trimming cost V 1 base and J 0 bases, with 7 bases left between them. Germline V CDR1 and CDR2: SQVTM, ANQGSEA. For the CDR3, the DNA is TGCAGCGTTGAAGCGGATCTCTCTGGAAACACCATATATTTT. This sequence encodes CSVEADLSGNTIYF.

In DNA form, the CDR3 reads TGTGCCAGTAGTATTCTATGGACAGTTGGAAACACCATATATTTT. Encoded protein: CASSILWTVGNTIYF. V usage is TRBV19 and J usage is TRBJ1-3; D is perhaps TRBD1 (6 bases). This CDR3 spans 15 amino acids. V lost 3 bases, J lost 3 bases, and 12 bases lay in between. Germline V lookup: CDR1 LNHDA, CDR2 SQIVND (reference sequence).

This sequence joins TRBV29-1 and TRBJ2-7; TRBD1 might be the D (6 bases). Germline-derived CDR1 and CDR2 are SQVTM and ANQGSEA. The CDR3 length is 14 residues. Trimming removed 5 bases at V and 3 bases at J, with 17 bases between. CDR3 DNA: TGCAGCGTTCGAGGGGGTGGGGGAATCTACGAGCAGTACTTC. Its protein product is CSVRGGGGIYEQYF.

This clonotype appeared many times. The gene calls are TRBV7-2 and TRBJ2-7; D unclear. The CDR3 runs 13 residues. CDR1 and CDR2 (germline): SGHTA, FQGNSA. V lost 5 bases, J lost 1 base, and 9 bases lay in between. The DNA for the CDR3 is TGTGCCAGCAGCCCTCTCGGATCCTACGAGCAGTACTTC. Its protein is CASSPLGSYEQYF.

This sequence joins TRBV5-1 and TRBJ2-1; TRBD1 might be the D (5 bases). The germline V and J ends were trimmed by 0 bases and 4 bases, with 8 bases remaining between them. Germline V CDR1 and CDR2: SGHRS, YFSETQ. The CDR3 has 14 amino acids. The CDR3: CASSLAAGYNEQFF. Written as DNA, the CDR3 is TGCGCCAGCAGCTTGGCCGCAGGGTACAATGAGCAGTTCTTC. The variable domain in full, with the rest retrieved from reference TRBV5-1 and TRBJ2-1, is KAGVTQTPRYLIKTRGQQVTLSCSPISGHRSVSWYQQTPGQGLQFLFEYFSETQRNKGNFPGRFSGRQFSNSRSEMNVSTLELGDSALYLCASSLAAGYNEQFFGPGTRLTVL.

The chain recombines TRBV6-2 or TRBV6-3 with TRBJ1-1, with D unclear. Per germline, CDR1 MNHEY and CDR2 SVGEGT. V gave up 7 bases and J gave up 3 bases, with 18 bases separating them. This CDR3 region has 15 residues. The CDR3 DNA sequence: TGTGCCAGCACCCTGAGCCCTCGGGGTGACACTGAAGCTTTCTTT. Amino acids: CASTLSPRGDTEAFF.

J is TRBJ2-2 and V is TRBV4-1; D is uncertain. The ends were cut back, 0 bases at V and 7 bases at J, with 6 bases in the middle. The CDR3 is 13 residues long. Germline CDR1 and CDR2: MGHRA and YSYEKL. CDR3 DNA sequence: TGCGCCAGCAGCCAAGAAAGGCTCGGGGAGCTGTTTTTT. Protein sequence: CASSQERLGELFF.

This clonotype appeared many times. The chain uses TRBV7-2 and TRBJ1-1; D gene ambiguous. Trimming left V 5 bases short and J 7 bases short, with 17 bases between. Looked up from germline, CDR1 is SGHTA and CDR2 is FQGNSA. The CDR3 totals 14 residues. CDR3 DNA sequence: TGTGCCAGCAGCCCGTCCTATTCGAGCCTTGAAGCTTTCTTT. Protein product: CASSPSYSSLEAFF.